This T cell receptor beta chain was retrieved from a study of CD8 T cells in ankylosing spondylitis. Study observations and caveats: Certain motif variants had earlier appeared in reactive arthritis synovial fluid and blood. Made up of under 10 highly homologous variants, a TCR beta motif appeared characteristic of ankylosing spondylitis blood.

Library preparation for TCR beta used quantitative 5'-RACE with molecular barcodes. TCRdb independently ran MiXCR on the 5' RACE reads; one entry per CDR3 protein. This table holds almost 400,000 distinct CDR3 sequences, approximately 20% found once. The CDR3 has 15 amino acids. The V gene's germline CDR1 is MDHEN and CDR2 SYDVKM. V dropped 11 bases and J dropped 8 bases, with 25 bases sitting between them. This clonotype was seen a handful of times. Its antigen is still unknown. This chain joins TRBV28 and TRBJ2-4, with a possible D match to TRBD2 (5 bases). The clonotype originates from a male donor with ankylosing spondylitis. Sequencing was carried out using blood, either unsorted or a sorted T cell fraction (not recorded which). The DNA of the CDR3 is TGTGCCGGCGGTTCCGCGGAAGGCGGGTTCGACATTCAGTACTTC. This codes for CAGGSAEGGFDIQYF.